These T cell receptor beta chains were read from a single sample in a study of long-term antiretroviral therapy in people with HIV. Assay used: immunoSEQ multiplex PCR; TCRdb lists only in-frame clones, some missing. Among about 30,000 clones listed, approximately 93% were seen once. The sequencing used unsorted PBMCs, collected 6.5 years after starting antiretroviral therapy. The receptors derive from a woman aged 40 to 49 with HIV. Each CDR3 is given with its conserved first and last residue. Fields, in order: V gene, CDR3 length, clone size, D gene, J gene, CDR3 DNA, CDR3 protein. A D gene is named only where the DNA matches it firmly. Expanded clones get a size class; other rows say once, few or many, or leave the size out.

v_call: TRBV6-5; cdr3_length: 13; clone_size: NA; d_call: NA; j_call: TRBJ1-5; cdr3_nt: TGTGCCAGCAGTTTAATGGCCAATCAGCCCCAGCATTTT; cdr3_aa: CASSLMANQPQHF
v_call: TRBV27; cdr3_length: 11; clone_size: NA; d_call: NA; j_call: TRBJ2-3; cdr3_nt: TGTGCCAGCAGTTGGAGGGGGAGGGGGTATTTT; cdr3_aa: CASSWRGRGYF
v_call: TRBV18; cdr3_length: 16; clone_size: NA; d_call: TRBD2; j_call: TRBJ2-7; cdr3_nt: TGTGCCAGCTCACCACCTCTAGCGGGGTCCTCCTACGAGCAGTACTTC; cdr3_aa: CASSPPLAGSSYEQYF
v_call: TRBV7-2; cdr3_length: 13; clone_size: few; d_call: NA; j_call: TRBJ1-5; cdr3_nt: TGTGCCAGCAGCTTAGAGACGACTCAGCCCCAGCATTTT; cdr3_aa: CASSLETTQPQHF
v_call: TRBV9; cdr3_length: 14; clone_size: NA; d_call: NA; j_call: TRBJ2-7; cdr3_nt: TGTGCCAGCAGCGTAGAGTGGGGAGGCGGGGAGCAGTACTTC; cdr3_aa: CASSVEWGGGEQYF
v_call: TRBV21-1; cdr3_length: 15; clone_size: NA; d_call: NA; j_call: TRBJ2-7; cdr3_nt: TGTGCCAGCAGCAAACCACTCGGGGGCATCTACGAGCAGTACTTC; cdr3_aa: CASSKPLGGIYEQYF
v_call: TRBV4-1; cdr3_length: 15; clone_size: NA; d_call: NA; j_call: TRBJ1-2; cdr3_nt: TGCGCCAGCAGCCAAGGAGGCGCTATTCGGGGAGGCTACACCTTC; cdr3_aa: CASSQGGAIRGGYTF
v_call: TRBV4-3; cdr3_length: 14; clone_size: NA; d_call: TRBD1; j_call: TRBJ1-5; cdr3_nt: TGCGCCAGCAGCCAACGGACAGGGAATCAGCCCCAGCATTTT; cdr3_aa: CASSQRTGNQPQHF
v_call: TRBV7-2; cdr3_length: 15; clone_size: NA; d_call: TRBD2; j_call: TRBJ2-7; cdr3_nt: TGTGCCAGCAGCCCAATCAGCGGGGGGGCCGTCGAGCAGTACTTC; cdr3_aa: CASSPISGGAVEQYF
v_call: TRBV7-2; cdr3_length: 18; clone_size: NA; d_call: TRBD2; j_call: TRBJ2-7; cdr3_nt: TGTGCCAGCAGCTTATCGGTCCGACTAGCGGGGGGTTCCTACGAGCAGTACTTC; cdr3_aa: CASSLSVRLAGGSYEQYF
v_call: TRBV4-3; cdr3_length: 15; clone_size: NA; d_call: NA; j_call: TRBJ1-1; cdr3_nt: TGCGCCAGCAGCCAAGATTGGGTGAGCGGCACTGAAGCTTTCTTT; cdr3_aa: CASSQDWVSGTEAFF
v_call: TRBV5-4; cdr3_length: 13; clone_size: NA; d_call: NA; j_call: TRBJ2-3; cdr3_nt: TGTGCCAGCAGCTTCTCAGGCACAGATACGCAGTATTTT; cdr3_aa: CASSFSGTDTQYF
v_call: TRBV6-5; cdr3_length: 14; clone_size: NA; d_call: NA; j_call: TRBJ2-1; cdr3_nt: TGTGCCAGCAGTTACCAGGCCTATGTAGGTGAGCAGTTCTTC; cdr3_aa: CASSYQAYVGEQFF
v_call: TRBV7-2; cdr3_length: 15; clone_size: once; d_call: TRBD1; j_call: TRBJ1-2; cdr3_nt: TGTGCCAGCAGTCCACAGGGGGCCCTTAACTATGGCTACACCTTC; cdr3_aa: CASSPQGALNYGYTF
v_call: TRBV9; cdr3_length: 15; clone_size: medium-sized; d_call: NA; j_call: TRBJ1-2; cdr3_nt: TGTGCCAGCAGCGCGGAACGGTGGGGATCGGGAGGCTACACCTTC; cdr3_aa: CASSAERWGSGGYTF
v_call: TRBV29-1; cdr3_length: 14; clone_size: NA; d_call: NA; j_call: TRBJ1-2; cdr3_nt: TGCAGCGTTGAAACTACCGGGGCTTCGTATGGCTACACCTTC; cdr3_aa: CSVETTGASYGYTF
v_call: TRBV4-3; cdr3_length: 17; clone_size: NA; d_call: NA; j_call: TRBJ2-2; cdr3_nt: TGCGCCAGCAGCCAAGATCCCGGGATGACGAACACCGGGGAGCTGTTTTTT; cdr3_aa: CASSQDPGMTNTGELFF
v_call: TRBV12-5; cdr3_length: 13; clone_size: NA; d_call: NA; j_call: TRBJ1-1; cdr3_nt: TGTGCTAGTTTGCCGGGCCGGAACACTGAAGCTTTCTTT; cdr3_aa: CASLPGRNTEAFF
v_call: TRBV10-3; cdr3_length: 12; clone_size: NA; d_call: NA; j_call: TRBJ1-1; cdr3_nt: TGTGCCATCAGTGAGGGACCCGTGGGAGCTTTCTTT; cdr3_aa: CAISEGPVGAFF
v_call: TRBV19; cdr3_length: 14; clone_size: NA; d_call: TRBD2; j_call: TRBJ2-3; cdr3_nt: TGTGCCAGTCCGGGGGGGGTTAGCACAGATACGCAGTATTTT; cdr3_aa: CASPGGVSTDTQYF
v_call: TRBV4-1; cdr3_length: 14; clone_size: NA; d_call: NA; j_call: TRBJ1-1; cdr3_nt: TGCGCCAGCAGCCCACTTAGACGGAACACTGAAGCTTTCTTT; cdr3_aa: CASSPLRRNTEAFF
v_call: TRBV5-5; cdr3_length: 16; clone_size: NA; d_call: NA; j_call: TRBJ2-3; cdr3_nt: TGTGCCAGCAGCTTGTTATCAGCTCGTTCCACAGATACGCAGTATTTT; cdr3_aa: CASSLLSARSTDTQYF
v_call: TRBV6-1; cdr3_length: 15; clone_size: NA; d_call: NA; j_call: TRBJ1-1; cdr3_nt: TGTGCCAGCAGTGATGTGCGGGGCATGAACACTGAAGCTTTCTTT; cdr3_aa: CASSDVRGMNTEAFF
v_call: TRBV28; cdr3_length: 15; clone_size: NA; d_call: TRBD1; j_call: TRBJ1-1; cdr3_nt: TGTGCCAGCAGTACTACCGGACAGGGGAGGACTGAAGCTTTCTTT; cdr3_aa: CASSTTGQGRTEAFF
v_call: TRBV15; cdr3_length: 14; clone_size: NA; d_call: NA; j_call: TRBJ1-4; cdr3_nt: TGTGCCACCAGCAGAGACATCGGTAATGAAAAACTGTTTTTT; cdr3_aa: CATSRDIGNEKLFF
v_call: TRBV6-5; cdr3_length: 13; clone_size: NA; d_call: TRBD1; j_call: TRBJ2-7; cdr3_nt: TGTGCCACCGGTGCGGGACAGGGTGTCGGGCAGTACTTC; cdr3_aa: CATGAGQGVGQYF
v_call: TRBV11-3; cdr3_length: 13; clone_size: NA; d_call: NA; j_call: TRBJ2-3; cdr3_nt: TGTGCCAGCAGCTTAGGGGGGACAGATACGCAGTATTTT; cdr3_aa: CASSLGGTDTQYF
v_call: TRBV7-2; cdr3_length: 13; clone_size: NA; d_call: NA; j_call: TRBJ1-5; cdr3_nt: TGTGCCAGCAGCTTAGGATTAAATCAGCCCCAGCATTTT; cdr3_aa: CASSLGLNQPQHF
v_call: TRBV10-3; cdr3_length: 14; clone_size: NA; d_call: NA; j_call: TRBJ1-1; cdr3_nt: TGTGCCATCAGTCAGGGAGTCGCGGCCACTGAAGCTTTCTTT; cdr3_aa: CAISQGVAATEAFF
v_call: TRBV6-6; cdr3_length: 16; clone_size: NA; d_call: NA; j_call: TRBJ2-3; cdr3_nt: TGTGCCAGCAGCCTCCCCGACTCGACACCTAAGGATACGCAGTATTTT; cdr3_aa: CASSLPDSTPKDTQYF
v_call: TRBV9; cdr3_length: 15; clone_size: NA; d_call: TRBD1; j_call: TRBJ2-2; cdr3_nt: TGTGCCAGCAGCCCGAGACAGGGGAGCACCGGGGAGCTGTTTTTT; cdr3_aa: CASSPRQGSTGELFF
v_call: TRBV30; cdr3_length: 14; clone_size: NA; d_call: NA; j_call: TRBJ1-4; cdr3_nt: TGTGCCTGGACCGGGACCGCCTTCTCAGAAAAACTGTTTTTT; cdr3_aa: CAWTGTAFSEKLFF
v_call: TRBV7-9; cdr3_length: 14; clone_size: NA; d_call: NA; j_call: TRBJ2-5; cdr3_nt: TGTGCCAGCAGCTCCCTAACACTGGAAGAGACCCAGTACTTC; cdr3_aa: CASSSLTLEETQYF
v_call: TRBV27; cdr3_length: 15; clone_size: NA; d_call: NA; j_call: TRBJ1-6; cdr3_nt: TGTGCCAGCAGTTTACAGAGCTCCTATAATTCACCCCTCCACTTT; cdr3_aa: CASSLQSSYNSPLHF
v_call: TRBV7-2; cdr3_length: 12; clone_size: NA; d_call: NA; j_call: TRBJ2-3; cdr3_nt: TGTGCCAGCGCACGGCTCACAGATACGCAGTATTTT; cdr3_aa: CASARLTDTQYF
v_call: TRBV29-1; cdr3_length: 13; clone_size: NA; d_call: TRBD1; j_call: TRBJ1-4; cdr3_nt: TGCAGCGTTGTCCAGACAGGGAATGAAAAACTGTTTTTT; cdr3_aa: CSVVQTGNEKLFF
v_call: TRBV27; cdr3_length: 13; clone_size: NA; d_call: NA; j_call: TRBJ1-1; cdr3_nt: TGTGCCAGCATCGGGGGTTTGAACACTGAAGCTTTCTTT; cdr3_aa: CASIGGLNTEAFF
v_call: TRBV4-3; cdr3_length: 17; clone_size: NA; d_call: NA; j_call: TRBJ1-4; cdr3_nt: TGCGCCAGCAGCCAGGCCTGGGGTGTGAGGGGGTGGGAAAAACTGTTTTTT; cdr3_aa: CASSQAWGVRGWEKLFF
v_call: TRBV30; cdr3_length: 17; clone_size: NA; d_call: NA; j_call: TRBJ1-6; cdr3_nt: TGTGCCTGGAGTGTAGGTGACCAAAGGTCCTATAATTCACCCCTCCACTTT; cdr3_aa: CAWSVGDQRSYNSPLHF
v_call: TRBV5-1; cdr3_length: 14; clone_size: NA; d_call: TRBD1; j_call: TRBJ1-1; cdr3_nt: TGCGCCAGCAGCCCCCAACAGGGGGCAACTGAAGCTTTCTTT; cdr3_aa: CASSPQQGATEAFF
v_call: TRBV6-6; cdr3_length: 14; clone_size: NA; d_call: TRBD1; j_call: TRBJ1-1; cdr3_nt: TGTGCCAGCATTCTGACAGGGAGTAACACTGAAGCTTTCTTT; cdr3_aa: CASILTGSNTEAFF
v_call: TRBV7-9; cdr3_length: 16; clone_size: once; d_call: TRBD2; j_call: TRBJ2-7; cdr3_nt: TGTGCCAGCAGCTTTCTTGAAGCGGGGGGCCGGGACGAGCAGTACTTC; cdr3_aa: CASSFLEAGGRDEQYF
v_call: TRBV4-1; cdr3_length: 15; clone_size: NA; d_call: NA; j_call: TRBJ1-1; cdr3_nt: TGCGCCAGCAGCCAAGATTTGCTCCGGAACACTGAAGCTTTCTTT; cdr3_aa: CASSQDLLRNTEAFF
v_call: TRBV6-5; cdr3_length: 14; clone_size: NA; d_call: NA; j_call: TRBJ1-5; cdr3_nt: TGTGCCAGCAGTTACTCGACAGGCAATCAGCCCCAGCATTTT; cdr3_aa: CASSYSTGNQPQHF
v_call: TRBV7-2; cdr3_length: 14; clone_size: NA; d_call: NA; j_call: TRBJ1-2; cdr3_nt: TGTGCCAGCAGCTTAGACAGTCTTAACTATGGCTACACCTTC; cdr3_aa: CASSLDSLNYGYTF
v_call: TRBV30; cdr3_length: 14; clone_size: NA; d_call: NA; j_call: TRBJ1-1; cdr3_nt: TGTGCCTGGAGTCTGCTCGGAGGGGCAACTGAAGCTTTCTTT; cdr3_aa: CAWSLLGGATEAFF
v_call: TRBV16; cdr3_length: 16; clone_size: NA; d_call: NA; j_call: TRBJ1-1; cdr3_nt: TGTGCCAGCAGCCGGAGGGGCGGGATGAGATACACTGAAGCTTTCTTT; cdr3_aa: CASSRRGGMRYTEAFF